Listed below are T cell receptor beta chains from one sample, sequenced in a study of HIV-infected patients and healthy controls. TCRdb ran MiXCR on the 5' RACE reads and lists one entry per CDR3 protein. The sample records more than 4,500 distinct CDR3 sequences, 20% to 25% being singletons. The sequenced sample was blood, obtained during antiretroviral therapy. The receptors originated from an adult with HIV infection. Each CDR3 is given with its conserved first and last residue. The size entry is marked missing in some rows and otherwise reads once, few, many or a size class.

cdr3_aa	v_call	j_call	clone_size
CASSSHMNTEAFF	TRBV11-3	TRBJ1-1	many
CASSQARGGEKLFF	TRBV3-1	TRBJ1-4	many
CASSQDSSYNSPLHF	TRBV3-1	TRBJ1-6	many
CASSLMRGQEAFF	TRBV12-3/TRBV12-4	TRBJ1-1	medium-sized
CASSLVTGKGYTF	TRBV7-2	TRBJ1-2	many
CASSYLGQGSGSEKLFF	TRBV6-5	TRBJ1-4	medium-sized
CATSVYTQETQYF	TRBV7-9	TRBJ2-5	many
CASSIGQVTNQPQHF	TRBV6-2/TRBV6-3	TRBJ1-5	NA
CSARDSRDREAGELFF	TRBV20-1	TRBJ2-2	many
CASSKSGYGYTF	TRBV6-2/TRBV6-3	TRBJ1-2	NA
CASSEPMDAQRGNYGYTF	TRBV10-2	TRBJ1-2	few